Listed below are T cell receptor beta chains from one sample, sequenced in a study of blood T cell repertoires in COVID-19. Assay: immunoSEQ multiplex PCR; the TCRdb copy retains only in-frame clones and omits some. The sample comprises 300,000 to 400,000 clones, 90% to 95% of which are singletons, and roughly 3.9% rests with the top ten. Material: PBMCs or T cells enriched from blood (not recorded which). Receptor source: a woman aged 25 to 39 who had been exposed to COVID-19. The CDR3 runs from the conserved cysteine through the conserved F or W. A D gene is named only where the DNA matches it firmly.

TRBJ1-5,TRBV4-1,NA,CASSPERVYSNQPQHF
TRBJ1-2,TRBV6-5,NA,CASSQPGLRGGYTF
TRBJ2-3,TRBV5-4,TRBD2,CASSFLAGGGTDTQYF
TRBJ1-3,TRBV30,NA,CAWTFDTSGNTIYF
TRBJ1-4,TRBV5-1,NA,CASSLITGKGDEKLFF
TRBJ2-7,TRBV5-1,TRBD2,CASSATPGLAAYEQYF
TRBJ1-2,TRBV5-6,NA,CASSLVGQNYGYTF
TRBJ2-5,TRBV5-1,TRBD1,CASSYNRGLEETQYF
TRBJ1-1,TRBV5-1,TRBD1,CASSLGWPGQGRGNTEAFF
TRBJ1-5,TRBV7-9,TRBD1,CASSMGTGGTGTSQPQHF
TRBJ2-1,TRBV3-1/TRBV3-2,NA,CASSLLGGDNEQFF
TRBJ1-4,TRBV29-1,NA,CSVDRGEKLFF
TRBJ1-2,TRBV19,TRBD1,CASKSGGTGNYGYTF
TRBJ2-1,TRBV9,NA,CASSVAGSYNEQFF
TRBJ1-3,TRBV7-9,TRBD1,CASSLRTGAPGNTIYF
TRBJ2-1,TRBV24-1,TRBD2,CATSEPAGVGMEQFF
TRBJ1-5,TRBV19,NA,CASSRGLESNQPQHF
TRBJ2-4,TRBV7-2,NA,CASSPGATKNIQYF
TRBJ1-4,TRBV5-1,NA,CASSLRQYNEKLFF
TRBJ1-1,TRBV29-1,TRBD1,CSVDRGFTEAFF
TRBJ2-7,TRBV5-3,TRBD2,CARSLGPGTSRISYEQYF
TRBJ1-2,TRBV6-4,TRBD1,CASSDSPGTEYGYTF
TRBJ1-2,TRBV28,NA,CASSLGRGNGYTF